This T cell receptor (beta chain) was recorded in a study of immune reconstitution after stem cell transplant in scleroderma (dated by TCRdb to the late 2010s). The germline V gene sets CDR1 to SGHRS and CDR2 to YFSETQ. Trimmed from V: 4 bases; trimmed from J: 0 bases; junction bases lacking a gene match: 8. There are 16 amino acids in the CDR3, from cysteine to phenylalanine inclusive. The DNA shown is the 48-base CDR3, in frame from base 1. Relative to its sample, this clonotype is medium-sized (0.01 to 0.1%). Its binding antigen is unknown. Nothing much larger sits one base from this clone, and base qualities are not available. The library was generated by RT-PCR. These reads were obtained on an Illumina MiSeq. The raw public data were reprocessed by TCRdb itself: fastp quality trimming at Q25, MiXCR clonotype calling, in-frame beta chains only. When rows share a CDR3 protein, they turn into one entry using the most common DNA and genes. In this sample the table shows fewer than 2,000 distinct CDR3 sequences, approximately 3.6% of which occur a single time. The ten largest clones add up to about 15% of the sample.

This receptor was obtained from a male donor with systemic sclerosis. The sequence is built from TRBV5-1 and TRBJ2-3; 7 of the junction bases match TRBD1. This specimen was taken before or after autologous hematopoietic stem cell transplantation (not recorded which). The DNA is as follows: TGCGCCAGCAGCACAGGACAGGCTACTAGCACAGATACGCAGTATTTT. Its product reads: CASSTGQATSTDTQYF.